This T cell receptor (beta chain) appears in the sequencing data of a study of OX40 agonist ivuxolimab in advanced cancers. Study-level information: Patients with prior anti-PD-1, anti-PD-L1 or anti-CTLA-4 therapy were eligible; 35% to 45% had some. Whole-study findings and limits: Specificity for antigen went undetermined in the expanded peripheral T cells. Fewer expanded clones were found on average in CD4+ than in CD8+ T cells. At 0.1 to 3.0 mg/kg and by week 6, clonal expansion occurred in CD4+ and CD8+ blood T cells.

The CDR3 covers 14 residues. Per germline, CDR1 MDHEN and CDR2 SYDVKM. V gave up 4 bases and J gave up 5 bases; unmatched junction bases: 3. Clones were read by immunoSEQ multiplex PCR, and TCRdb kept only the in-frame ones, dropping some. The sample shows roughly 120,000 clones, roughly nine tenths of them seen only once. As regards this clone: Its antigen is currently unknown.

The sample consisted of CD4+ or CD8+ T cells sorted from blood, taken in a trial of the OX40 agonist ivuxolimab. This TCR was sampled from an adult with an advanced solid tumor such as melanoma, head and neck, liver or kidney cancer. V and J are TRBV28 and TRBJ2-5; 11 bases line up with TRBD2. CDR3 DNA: TGTGCCAGCAGTTCACTAGCGGGAGTGGAGACCCAGTACTTC. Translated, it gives CASSSLAGVETQYF.